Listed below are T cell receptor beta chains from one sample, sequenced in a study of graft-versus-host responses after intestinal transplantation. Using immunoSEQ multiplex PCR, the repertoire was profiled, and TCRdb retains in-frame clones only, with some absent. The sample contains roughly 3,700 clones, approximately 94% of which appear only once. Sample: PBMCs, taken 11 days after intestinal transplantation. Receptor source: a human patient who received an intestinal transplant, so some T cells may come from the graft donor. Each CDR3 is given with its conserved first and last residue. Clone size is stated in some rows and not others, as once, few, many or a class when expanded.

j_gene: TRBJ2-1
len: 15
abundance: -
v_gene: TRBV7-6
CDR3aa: CASSSPGDSYNEQFF

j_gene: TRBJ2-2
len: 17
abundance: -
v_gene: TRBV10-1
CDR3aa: CASSESTHKINTGELFF

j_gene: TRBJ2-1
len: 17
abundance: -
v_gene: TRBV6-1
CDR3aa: CASSEAGWGGLYNEQFF

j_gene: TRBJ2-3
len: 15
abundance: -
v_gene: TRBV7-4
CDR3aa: CASSPLAGSTDTQYF

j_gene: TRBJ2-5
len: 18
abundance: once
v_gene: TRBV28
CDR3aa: CASSPHLAASGAQETQYF

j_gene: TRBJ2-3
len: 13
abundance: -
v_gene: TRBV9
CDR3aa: CASSGLSTDTQYF

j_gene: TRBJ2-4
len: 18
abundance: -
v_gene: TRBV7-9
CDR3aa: CASSLAIGTELAKNIQYF

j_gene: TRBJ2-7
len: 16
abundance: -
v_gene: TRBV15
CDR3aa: CATSRDPGTEASEQYF

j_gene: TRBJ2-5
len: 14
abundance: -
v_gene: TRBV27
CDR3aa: CASSSGGAGETQYF

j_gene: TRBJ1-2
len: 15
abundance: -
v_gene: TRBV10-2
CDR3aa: CASSEAGGGLHGYTF

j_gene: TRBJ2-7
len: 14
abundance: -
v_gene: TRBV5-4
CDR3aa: CASSPGQGGYEQYF

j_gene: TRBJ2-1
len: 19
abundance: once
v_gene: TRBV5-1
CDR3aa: CASCVSGTTNRRSYNEQFF

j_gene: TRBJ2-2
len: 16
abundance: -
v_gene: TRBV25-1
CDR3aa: CASSGRWTSVAGELFF

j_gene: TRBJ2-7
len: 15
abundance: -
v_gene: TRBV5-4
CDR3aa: CASSLRVGGPVEQYF

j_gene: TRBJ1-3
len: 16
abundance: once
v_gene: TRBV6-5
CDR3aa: CASSYATGGTGNTIYF

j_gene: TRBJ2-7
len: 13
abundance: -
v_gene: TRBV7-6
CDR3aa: CASSLAGNNEQYF

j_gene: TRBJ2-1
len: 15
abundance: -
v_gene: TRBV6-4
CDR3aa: CASSEGSGLHNEQFF

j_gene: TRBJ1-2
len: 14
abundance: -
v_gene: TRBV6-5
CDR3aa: CASTLTGGEYGYTF

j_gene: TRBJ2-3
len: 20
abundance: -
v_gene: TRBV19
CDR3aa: CASSRVGLAGPTPRTDTQYF

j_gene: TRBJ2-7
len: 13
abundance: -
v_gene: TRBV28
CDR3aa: CASQPDYPYEQYF

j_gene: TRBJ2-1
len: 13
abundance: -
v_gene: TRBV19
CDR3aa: CASSILLRDEQLF

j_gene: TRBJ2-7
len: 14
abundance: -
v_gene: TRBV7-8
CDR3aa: CASSHLGPAGEQYF

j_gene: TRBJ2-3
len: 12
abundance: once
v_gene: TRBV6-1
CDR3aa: CASSDVPDTQYF

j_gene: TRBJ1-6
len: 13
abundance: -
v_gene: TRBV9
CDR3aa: CASSEGDNSPLHF

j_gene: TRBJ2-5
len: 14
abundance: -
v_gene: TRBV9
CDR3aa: CASSATGAQETQYF

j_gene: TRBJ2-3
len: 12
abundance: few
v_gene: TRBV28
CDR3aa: CASSIGGDTQYF

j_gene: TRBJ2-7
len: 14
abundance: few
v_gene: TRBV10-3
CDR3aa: CAIRGGNPTYEQYF